Listed below are T cell receptor beta chains from one sample, sequenced in a study of T cell responses to AZD1222 COVID-19 vaccine. Sequenced by immunoSEQ multiplex PCR; TCRdb stores in-frame clones only, minus some. The data hold about 200,000 clones, with around 94% observed a single time. The input for sequencing was peripheral blood, taken 28 days after the second dose of the MenACWY control vaccine. The receptors were sampled from an adult who received the MenACWY meningococcal vaccine as a control. Both conserved end residues are part of each CDR3. A D gene is named only where the DNA matches it firmly. Not all rows give a size; the values are once, few, many and, for expanded clones, a class.

TRBV5-1	.	.	15	TRBJ1-2	CASSGGQQRNYGYTF	TGCGCCAGCAGCGGTGGACAGCAGCGAAACTATGGCTACACCTTC
TRBV7-9	TRBD1	.	14	TRBJ1-5	CASSFGQGNQPQHF	TGTGCCAGCAGCTTTGGACAGGGTAATCAGCCCCAGCATTTT
TRBV9	.	.	9	TRBJ1-1	CASSPKAFF	TGTGCCAGCAGCCCCAAGGCTTTCTTT
TRBV11-3	.	.	15	TRBJ1-1	CASSGRGGTNTEAFF	TGTGCCAGCAGCGGGAGGGGGGGAACGAACACTGAAGCTTTCTTT
TRBV24-1	.	.	12	TRBJ2-5	CATSGWEETQYF	TGTGCCACCAGTGGGTGGGAAGAGACCCAGTACTTC
TRBV6-1	.	.	15	TRBJ2-7	CASSEARRNAYEQYF	TGTGCCAGCAGTGAAGCTAGGCGTAATGCCTACGAGCAGTACTTC
TRBV30	TRBD1	.	13	TRBJ2-7	CAWTGQGAREQYF	TGTGCCTGGACGGGGCAGGGGGCGCGCGAGCAGTACTTC
TRBV4-3	TRBD2	.	18	TRBJ2-2	CASSQDSHGTIVTGELFF	TGCGCCAGCAGCCAAGATTCTCACGGGACTATAGTAACCGGGGAGCTGTTTTTT
TRBV28	.	.	15	TRBJ1-2	CASSSLPGRVYGYTF	TGTGCCAGCAGTTCCCTCCCGGGCAGGGTCTATGGCTACACCTTC
TRBV7-2	.	once	17	TRBJ2-4	CASSLDAFGGSGNIQYF	TGTGCCAGCAGCTTAGACGCCTTTGGTGGTAGCGGAAACATTCAGTACTTC
TRBV19	.	.	15	TRBJ1-6	CASSIDGAYNSPLHF	TGTGCCAGTAGTATAGACGGAGCCTATAATTCACCCCTCCACTTT
TRBV14	.	.	16	TRBJ1-2	CASSQVGKGVGDGYTF	TGTGCCAGCAGCCAAGTCGGCAAGGGGGTAGGGGATGGCTACACCTTC
TRBV4-3	.	.	17	TRBJ1-2	CASSQAWAVETNYGYTF	TGCGCCAGCAGCCAAGCTTGGGCTGTCGAGACTAACTATGGCTACACCTTC
TRBV11-1	.	.	15	TRBJ2-5	CASSSQGLGKETQYF	TGTGCCAGCAGCTCCCAGGGGCTGGGGAAAGAGACCCAGTACTTC
TRBV9	.	.	15	TRBJ1-3	CASSPRVLSGNTIYF	TGTGCCAGCAGCCCGAGGGTATTGTCTGGAAACACCATATATTTT
TRBV27	TRBD1	.	17	TRBJ2-6	CASSAGQGSSGANVLTF	TGTGCCAGCAGTGCTGGACAGGGAAGCTCTGGGGCCAACGTCCTGACTTTC
TRBV29-1	.	.	13	TRBJ2-2	CSVVTVASGELFF	TGCAGCGTTGTTACGGTGGCTTCCGGGGAGCTGTTTTTT
TRBV19	.	.	16	TRBJ1-1	CASTERRGSVNTEAFF	TGTGCCAGTACAGAACGTCGTGGGTCGGTGAACACTGAAGCTTTCTTT
TRBV19	.	.	15	TRBJ2-3	CASSIPVSSADTQYF	TGTGCCAGTAGTATTCCCGTTAGTAGCGCAGATACGCAGTATTTT
TRBV7-6	TRBD1	.	15	TRBJ1-3	CASSLGQGGGNTIYF	TGTGCCAGCAGTCTTGGACAGGGTGGTGGAAACACCATATATTTT
TRBV7-9	.	.	13	TRBJ1-1	CASSPPMNTEAFF	TGTGCCAGCAGCCCTCCCATGAACACTGAAGCTTTCTTT
TRBV6-5	.	.	16	TRBJ1-1	CASSFSRAKGNTEAFF	TGTGCCAGCAGTTTTTCCCGGGCTAAGGGAAACACTGAAGCTTTCTTT
TRBV5-4	TRBD1	.	15	TRBJ2-7	CASSLGQGTVYEQYF	TGTGCCAGCAGCCTGGGACAGGGGACTGTGTACGAGCAGTACTTC
TRBV28	.	.	14	TRBJ1-1	CASGGRFPNTEAFF	TGTGCCAGCGGGGGACGTTTCCCGAACACTGAAGCTTTCTTT
TRBV5-5	TRBD2	.	16	TRBJ2-7	CASSLTSGRATYEQYF	TGTGCCAGCAGCTTAACTAGCGGGAGGGCCACCTACGAGCAGTACTTC
TRBV14	.	.	17	TRBJ2-2	CASSQDLIALNTGELFF	TGTGCCAGCAGCCAAGATTTAATAGCGCTTAACACCGGGGAGCTGTTTTTT
TRBV7-6	.	.	16	TRBJ1-5	CASSLEPGYSNQPQHF	TGTGCCAGCAGCTTAGAACCTGGGTACAGCAATCAGCCCCAGCATTTT
TRBV24-1	.	.	15	TRBJ2-1	CATSDLRDFYNEQFF	TGTGCCACCAGTGATCTCAGGGATTTCTACAATGAGCAGTTCTTC
TRBV30	.	.	14	TRBJ2-7	CAWSRQATLYEQYF	TGTGCCTGGAGTAGGCAGGCGACACTCTACGAGCAGTACTTC
TRBV10-3	TRBD2	once	15	TRBJ2-2	CAITRLAGVAGELFF	TGTGCCATCACCAGACTAGCGGGAGTGGCCGGGGAGCTGTTTTTT
TRBV9	.	.	16	TRBJ2-5	CASSVEGRGTRETQYF	TGTGCCAGCAGCGTAGAGGGTAGGGGAACACGGGAGACCCAGTACTTC
TRBV11-3	.	.	14	TRBJ1-1	CASSPLSGNTEAFF	TGTGCCAGCAGCCCCCTATCAGGGAACACTGAAGCTTTCTTT
TRBV6-5	TRBD1	.	14	TRBJ1-1	CASRTGELNTEAFF	TGTGCCAGCAGAACAGGGGAGCTGAACACTGAAGCTTTCTTT
TRBV6-5	TRBD1	.	15	TRBJ2-2	CASRQQGGGTGELFF	TGTGCCAGCAGGCAACAGGGGGGAGGCACCGGGGAGCTGTTTTTT
TRBV29-1	.	.	12	TRBJ1-1	CSGWQGNTEAFF	TGCAGCGGATGGCAGGGCAACACTGAAGCTTTCTTT
TRBV18	.	.	15	TRBJ1-4	CASSPDQGTNEKLFF	TGTGCCAGCTCACCGGATCAGGGGACTAATGAAAAACTGTTTTTT
TRBV24-1	.	.	13	TRBJ1-1	CATSDLNRDEAFF	TGTGCCACCAGTGATTTGAATAGGGATGAAGCTTTCTTT
TRBV28	TRBD1	.	14	TRBJ2-7	CASTPQGPSYEQYF	TGTGCCAGCACCCCACAGGGGCCCTCCTACGAGCAGTACTTC
TRBV19	TRBD1	.	13	TRBJ1-1	CASSSTGDTEAFF	TGTGCCAGTAGCTCGACAGGGGACACTGAAGCTTTCTTT
TRBV19	.	.	13	TRBJ1-5	CASSMGANQPQHF	TGTGCCAGTAGTATGGGGGCAAATCAGCCCCAGCATTTT
TRBV27	.	.	13	TRBJ1-2	CASSLLGRHGYTF	TGTGCCAGCAGTTTATTAGGGCGGCATGGCTACACCTTC
TRBV29-1	.	.	12	TRBJ1-1	CSVSDGRAEAFF	TGCAGCGTTTCGGACGGGAGGGCAGAAGCTTTCTTT
TRBV19	TRBD1	once	19	TRBJ1-1	CASSPRVLGQAHWGTEAFF	TGTGCCAGTAGTCCCCGGGTTCTAGGACAGGCCCACTGGGGGACTGAAGCTTTCTTT
TRBV5-6	.	.	13	TRBJ2-7	CASSTGLPYEQYF	TGTGCCAGCAGCACGGGACTTCCCTACGAGCAGTACTTC
TRBV11-3	.	.	12	TRBJ2-7	CASSSSSYEQYF	TGTGCCAGCAGCTCGTCGTCCTACGAGCAGTACTTC
TRBV7-8	.	.	13	TRBJ2-7	CASSLGAGYEQYF	TGTGCCAGCAGCTTAGGTGCAGGGTACGAGCAGTACTTC
TRBV25-1	.	few	15	TRBJ2-7	CASRAPGTAIYEQYF	TGTGCCAGCAGGGCACCCGGGACGGCGATATACGAGCAGTACTTC
TRBV5-4	.	.	13	TRBJ2-5	CASSIDLQETQYF	TGTGCCAGCAGCATAGACTTACAAGAGACCCAGTACTTC
TRBV28	TRBD1	.	15	TRBJ1-3	CASLLRDRAGNTIYF	TGTGCCAGCCTTCTCCGGGACAGGGCAGGAAACACCATATATTTT
TRBV18	.	.	18	TRBJ2-7	CASSPSAVMAGAFYEQYF	TGTGCCAGCTCACCAAGTGCGGTTATGGCAGGAGCGTTCTACGAGCAGTACTTC
TRBV27	.	.	15	TRBJ2-1	CASSLSGAAYNEQFF	TGTGCCAGCAGTTTATCAGGTGCGGCGTACAATGAGCAGTTCTTC
TRBV9	.	.	16	TRBJ2-1	CASSPFGDGGYNEQFF	TGTGCCAGCAGCCCCTTTGGGGACGGAGGCTACAATGAGCAGTTCTTC
TRBV7-9	TRBD2	.	13	TRBJ2-3	CASRRAGLDTQYF	TGTGCCAGCAGAAGAGCGGGATTAGATACGCAGTATTTT
TRBV6-2/TRBV6-3	.	.	15	TRBJ1-1	CASSYSVRPNTEAFF	TGTGCCAGCAGTTACTCTGTCAGGCCGAACACTGAAGCTTTCTTT
TRBV7-9	TRBD2	once	16	TRBJ2-2	CASSGGLAGLTGELFF	TGTGCCAGCAGCGGAGGACTAGCGGGATTGACCGGGGAGCTGTTTTTT